Shown below are 6 T cell receptor beta chains from a single sample sequenced in a study of blood T cell repertoires in COVID-19. Libraries were prepared by immunoSEQ multiplex PCR; TCRdb keeps only in-frame clonotypes and omits some of them. The table shows under 60,000 clones, with 80% to 90% occurring only once. The sample taken for sequencing was peripheral blood. The origin of the receptors is a human donor with active COVID-19. The donor label of this sample is uncertain.

The chain carries TRBV7-8 and TRBJ1-6; unclear D gene. Per germline, CDR1 SGHVS and CDR2 FQNEAQ. Trimming removed 1 base from V and 7 bases from J, with 11 bases in between. This CDR3 has 15 amino acids. The CDR3 sequence: CASSLVSNGNSPLHF. In nucleotides, the CDR3 is TGTGCCAGCAGCTTAGTGTCCAACGGGAATTCACCCCTCCACTTT. The full variable domain, rest sourced from reference TRBV7-8 and TRBJ1-6, is GAGVSQSPRYKVAKRGQDVALRCDPISGHVSLFWYQQALGQGPEFLTYFQNEAQLDKSGLPSDRFFAERPEGSVSTLKIQRTQQEDSAVYLCASSLVSNGNSPLHFGNGTRLTVT.

As regards this clone: The sample carries other DNA sequences with the same CDR3. The J gene is TRBJ1-1, the V gene TRBV6-5; perhaps TRBD1 as D (5 bases). This CDR3 is built from 13 residues. The germline gives CDR1 MNHEY, CDR2 SVGAGI. V was cut by 0 bases and J by 5 bases, with 7 bases left in between. This CDR3 is CASSYSGGTEAFF. The CDR3 nucleotides read TGTGCCAGCAGTTACTCGGGGGGAACTGAAGCTTTCTTT.

A single count supports this clone. The chain couples TRBV7-3 to TRBJ2-1; 15 bases are shared with TRBD2. CDR1 SGHTA and CDR2 FQGTGA come from the germline V gene. Trimming cost V 10 bases and J 9 bases; bases outside gene matches: 4. This CDR3 region has 13 residues. CDR3: CATGTSGRTEQFF. CDR3 bases: TGTGCCACCGGGACTAGCGGGAGGACTGAGCAGTTCTTC.

This chain joins TRBV5-4 and TRBJ2-7; unclear D gene. V lost 2 bases, J lost 1 base, and 7 bases lay in between. The CDR3 consists of 13 residues. Germline CDR1 reads SGHNT; CDR2 reads YYREEE (reference sequence). The CDR3 coding sequence is TGTGCCAGCAGCTTATCCCCATCCTACGAGCAGTACTTC. Its protein product is CASSLSPSYEQYF. The full variable domain, its missing parts supplied by reference TRBV5-4 and TRBJ2-7, is ETGVTQSPTHLIKTRGQQVTLRCSSQSGHNTVSWYQQALGQGPQFIFQYYREEENGRGNFPPRFSGLQFPNYSSELNVNALELDDSALYLCASSLSPSYEQYFGPGTRLTVT.

The J gene is TRBJ1-1, the V gene TRBV19; 7 bases are a match to TRBD1. Trimming removed 0 bases from V and 4 bases from J; junction bases left unmatched: 5. CDR3 length: 15 residues. Germline assignment: CDR1 LNHDA and CDR2 SQIVND (reference sequence). In DNA, the CDR3 is TGTGCCAGTAGTATAGAGACAGGGTGGGGCACTGAAGCTTTCTTT. Its translation is CASSIETGWGTEAFF.

The rearrangement links TRBV7-2 to TRBJ2-7, with a weak D call TRBD2 (5 bases). With 1 base removed from V and 10 bases from J, the gap between germline ends came to 8 bases. Germline assignment: CDR1 SGHTA and CDR2 FQGNSA. CDR3 length equals 11 residues. The CDR3: CASSLGGSQYF. As DNA, the CDR3 is TGTGCCAGCAGCTTAGGAGGGTCACAGTACTTC.